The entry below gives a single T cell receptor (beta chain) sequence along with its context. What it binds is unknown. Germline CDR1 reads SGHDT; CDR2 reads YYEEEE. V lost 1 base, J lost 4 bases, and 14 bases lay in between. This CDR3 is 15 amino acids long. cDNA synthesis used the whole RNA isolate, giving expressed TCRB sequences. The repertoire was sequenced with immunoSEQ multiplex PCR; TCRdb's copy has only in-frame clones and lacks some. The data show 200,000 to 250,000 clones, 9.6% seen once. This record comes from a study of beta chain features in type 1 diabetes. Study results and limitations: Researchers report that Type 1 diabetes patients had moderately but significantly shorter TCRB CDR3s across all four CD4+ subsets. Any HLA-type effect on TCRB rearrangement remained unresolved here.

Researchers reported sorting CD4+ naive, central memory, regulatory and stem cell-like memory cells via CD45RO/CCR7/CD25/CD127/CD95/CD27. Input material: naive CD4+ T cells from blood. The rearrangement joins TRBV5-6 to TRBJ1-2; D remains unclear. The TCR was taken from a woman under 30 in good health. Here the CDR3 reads CASSLYTVSFYGYTF. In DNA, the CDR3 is TGTGCCAGCAGCTTGTACACAGTTTCCTTCTATGGCTACACCTTC.